These 5 T cell receptor beta chains were sequenced from one sample in a study of somatic mutations in cytotoxic T cells in rheumatoid arthritis. Here immunoSEQ multiplex PCR was the method, and the copy in TCRdb shows in-frame clones only, minus some. The data hold 10,000 or so clones, with 75% to 90% observed a single time. Sequencing was carried out using CD4+ T cells sorted from blood. The receptors were sampled from a woman aged 18-29 years with rheumatoid arthritis.

The chain links TRBV18 to TRBJ1-4, with 7 bases matching TRBD1. The V gene end was trimmed by 2 bases and the J gene end by 5 bases; junction bases not matched to a gene: 8. This CDR3 contains 16 residues. Germline V gene lookup returns CDR1 KGHSH and CDR2 LQKENI. In DNA, the CDR3 is TGTGCCAGCTCACCAAACCAGGGACAGCTAAATGAAAAACTGTTTTTT. Translated: CASSPNQGQLNEKLFF.

V usage is TRBV25-1 and J usage is TRBJ1-6, with D tentatively TRBD1 (5 bases). This CDR3 has 13 residues. CDR1 is MGHDK and CDR2 is SYGVNS in the germline V gene. The ends were cut back, 3 bases at V and 7 bases at J, with 7 bases in the middle. The CDR3 sequence is CASSEAGNSPLHF. The CDR3, as DNA: TGTGCCAGCAGTGAGGCAGGGAATTCACCCCTCCACTTT.

The chain uses TRBV28 and TRBJ2-5, with 10 bases lining up with TRBD2. The V segment lost 8 bases and the J segment 4 bases; nucleotides outside the gene matches: 4. The CDR3 runs 13 residues. Germline V CDR1 and CDR2: MDHEN, SYDVKM. CDR3 sequence (DNA): TGTGCCAGCCGAGGGACTAGCGTAGAGACCCAGTACTTC. The encoded protein is CASRGTSVETQYF.

This sequence joins TRBV19 and TRBJ1-5, with 7 nucleotides matching TRBD1. The V segment lost 4 bases and the J segment 6 bases; nucleotides outside the gene matches: 9. CDR3 length: 15 amino acids. Germline assignment: CDR1 LNHDA and CDR2 SQIVND (reference sequence). The CDR3 nucleotides are TGTGCCAGTAGTACCCACGGACAGGCCGGTCAGCCCCAGCATTTT. The encoded protein is CASSTHGQAGQPQHF.

The chain employs TRBV11-2 and TRBJ2-5; 9 bases match TRBD2. CDR3 size: 16 residues. The germline gives CDR1 SGHAT, CDR2 FQNNGV. The trim removed 2 bases at V and 7 bases at J, leaving 11 bases unmatched. As DNA, the CDR3 is TGTGCCAGCAGCTTATCGGATAGCGGGGGCTCCGGGACCCAGTACTTC. As protein: CASSLSDSGGSGTQYF.